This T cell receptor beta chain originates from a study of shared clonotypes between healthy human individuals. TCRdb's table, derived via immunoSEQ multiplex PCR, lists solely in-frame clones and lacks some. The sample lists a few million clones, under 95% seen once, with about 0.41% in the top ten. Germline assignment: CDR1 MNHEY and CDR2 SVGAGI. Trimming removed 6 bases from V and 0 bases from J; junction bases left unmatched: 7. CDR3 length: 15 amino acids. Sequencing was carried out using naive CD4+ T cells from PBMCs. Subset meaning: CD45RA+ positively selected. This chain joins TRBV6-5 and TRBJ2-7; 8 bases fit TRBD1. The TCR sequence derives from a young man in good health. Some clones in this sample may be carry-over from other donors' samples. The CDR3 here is CASSRDRTSSYEQYF. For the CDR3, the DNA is TGTGCCAGCAGCAGGGACAGGACGAGCTCCTACGAGCAGTACTTC.